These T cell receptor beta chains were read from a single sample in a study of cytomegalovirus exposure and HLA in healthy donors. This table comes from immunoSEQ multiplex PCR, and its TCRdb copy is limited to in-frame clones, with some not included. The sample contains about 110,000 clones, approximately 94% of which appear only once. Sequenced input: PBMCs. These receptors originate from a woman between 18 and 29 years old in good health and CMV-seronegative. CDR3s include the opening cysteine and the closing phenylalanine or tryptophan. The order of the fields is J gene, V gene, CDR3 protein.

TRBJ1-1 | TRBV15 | CATSKEKSGTGRSEAFF
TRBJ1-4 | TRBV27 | CASSITPGHLNEKLFF
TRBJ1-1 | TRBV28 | CASLRGEGHTEAFF
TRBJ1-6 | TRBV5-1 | CASSLGAGGMSSPLHF
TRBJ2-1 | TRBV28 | CASTNPGLSNEQFF
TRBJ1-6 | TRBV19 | CASSRTVNSYSYNSPLHF
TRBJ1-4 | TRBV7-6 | CASSSRQGEKLFF
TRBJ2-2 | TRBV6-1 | CASSEVIGELFF
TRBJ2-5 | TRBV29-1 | CSSDIVGARETQYF
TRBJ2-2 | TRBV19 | CASSKMDRQYGELFF
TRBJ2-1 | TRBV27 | CASRGTSGPSYNEQFF
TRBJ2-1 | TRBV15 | CATSRAFARGVSYNEQFF
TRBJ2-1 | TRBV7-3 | CASSPGNNEQFF
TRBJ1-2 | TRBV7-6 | CASSLAGGRGGAGANYGYTF
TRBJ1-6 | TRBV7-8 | CASSLFQDSPLHF
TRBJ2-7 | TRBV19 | CASSIRGVVYEQYF
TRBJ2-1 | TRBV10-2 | CASSDFLARGNEQFF
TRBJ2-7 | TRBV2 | CASRFRQGGYEQYF
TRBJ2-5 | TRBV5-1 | CASKIFGKTQETQYF
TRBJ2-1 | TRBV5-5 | CASSLEDRPRGSYNEQFF
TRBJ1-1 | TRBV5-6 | CASSIRGTEAFF
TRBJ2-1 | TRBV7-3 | CASSPHGAGVDNEQFF
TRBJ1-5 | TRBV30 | CAWSPFDRGAHQPQHF
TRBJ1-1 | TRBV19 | CASRGGRPEAFF
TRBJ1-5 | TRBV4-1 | CASSQDGQGSGNQPQHF
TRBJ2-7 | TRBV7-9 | CASSLAGQSYEQYF
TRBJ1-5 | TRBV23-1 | CASSQSDVSLFQRGIAQPQHF
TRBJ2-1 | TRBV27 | CASSPLRASGYNEQFF
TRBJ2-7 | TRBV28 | CASSTTTRDTPYEQYF
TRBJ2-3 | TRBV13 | CASSFRSGGTDTQYF
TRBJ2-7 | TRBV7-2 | CASSFGGQGAYEQYF
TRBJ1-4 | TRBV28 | CASSTQKAGEKLFF
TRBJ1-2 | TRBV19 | CASSSGLRSGYTF
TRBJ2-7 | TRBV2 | CASSDFGGIGNYEQYF
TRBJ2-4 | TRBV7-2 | CASSLGGLLAKNIQYF
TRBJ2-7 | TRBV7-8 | CASNVAGGSYEQYF
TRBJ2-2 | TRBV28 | CASQAAGGSGELFF
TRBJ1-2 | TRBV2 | CASSGQGIGGYTF
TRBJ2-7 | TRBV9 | CASSPNVGSVYEQYF
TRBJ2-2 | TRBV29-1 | CSVEPLNTGELFF
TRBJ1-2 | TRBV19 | CASRTPRQGARYGYTF
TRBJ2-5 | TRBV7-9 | CASSPLLSGGQETQYF